This record covers a single T cell receptor (beta chain). CDR1 and CDR2 from the germline V gene are MNHEY and SVGAGI. The CDR3 runs to 12 residues. With 9 bases removed from V and 6 bases from J, the gap between germline ends came to 12 bases. The data were produced by immunoSEQ multiplex PCR, yet TCRdb's version contains in-frame clones alone and is incomplete. The data hold tens of thousands of clones, with under 90% observed a single time. This entry comes from a study of OX40 agonist ivuxolimab in advanced cancers. Study as a whole: Patients in the trial were receiving intravenous ivuxolimab every 2 weeks, at doses of 0.01 to 10 mg/kg. Dose-escalation subjects each had hepatocellular carcinoma, melanoma, renal cell or head and neck cancer. Participants could have had prior anti-PD-1, anti-PD-L1 or anti-CTLA-4 therapy, and about 37% had some.

The material sequenced was CD4+ or CD8+ T cells sorted from blood, taken in a trial of the OX40 agonist ivuxolimab. This chain uses TRBV6-5 with TRBJ2-1, with D unresolved. This receptor was identified in an adult with an advanced solid tumor such as melanoma, head and neck, liver or kidney cancer. The CDR3 loop reads CASGRAANEQFF. CDR3 bases: TGTGCCAGTGGCCGGGCCGCCAATGAGCAGTTCTTC.